The sequence of this T cell receptor (beta chain) was determined in a study of T cells after yellow fever vaccination. The CDR3 has 13 residues. V was shortened by 0 bases and J by 13 bases, with 12 bases between the two germline ends. Germline-derived CDR1 and CDR2 are MNHNY and SVGAGI (reference sequence). Turning to this clonotype: Its antigen is unknown.

TCRdb used MiXCR to reprocess the 5' RACE reads, holding one entry per CDR3 protein. The table includes about 630,000 distinct CDR3 sequences, around 12% detected once. General study points: Peaking on day 5 versus 15, the secondary response was faster but weaker. Abundant clonotypes from the bulk population could get into FACS-sorted repertoires as contaminants.

The TCR was taken from a man under 40 who received the YFV17D yellow fever vaccine. V gene TRBV6-6 combines with J gene TRBJ1-4; the D gene is possibly TRBD1 (5 bases). The input for sequencing was PBMCs, taken on the day of the yellow fever booster vaccination. The CDR3 spells CASSYSTDIGLFF. The DNA of the CDR3 is TGTGCCAGCAGTTACTCCACGGACATAGGACTGTTTTTT.